Listed below are T cell receptor beta chains from one sample, sequenced in a study of T cells and Merkel cell carcinoma outcomes. The data were produced by immunoSEQ multiplex PCR, yet TCRdb's version contains in-frame clones alone and is incomplete. This sample carries about 1,300 clones, 91% of them seen once, and the ten largest clones take 3.5% to 5%. Material: tumor tissue from Merkel cell carcinoma. These receptors originate from a human donor with Merkel cell carcinoma. Both conserved end residues are part of each CDR3. The order of the fields is clone size, CDR3 length, J gene, V gene, D gene, CDR3 protein, CDR3 DNA. D genes are given only for firm matches. Size is stated for part of the rows, as once, few or many counts, or as a class when the clone is expanded.

. 11 TRBJ2-2 TRBV30 . CAWGVGGELFF TGTGCCTGGGGGGTAGGCGGGGAGCTGTTTTTT
. 12 TRBJ1-2 TRBV11-2 . CASSRKTYGYTF TGTGCCAGCAGCAGAAAGACCTATGGCTACACCTTC
few 16 TRBJ2-1 TRBV4-3 . CASSQDYLPPNNEQFF TGCGCCAGCAGCCAAGATTACCTCCCCCCCAACAATGAGCAGTTCTTC
once 16 TRBJ1-4 TRBV4-3 TRBD1 CASSQGSGTGNEKLFF TGCGCCAGCAGCCAAGGTTCCGGGACAGGGAATGAAAAACTGTTTTTT
once 14 TRBJ1-2 TRBV7-9 TRBD1 CASNKDRVNYGYTF TGTGCCAGCAACAAGGACAGGGTGAACTATGGCTACACCTTC
. 15 TRBJ1-4 TRBV11-2 TRBD1 CASSLGDRDNEKLFF TGTGCCAGCAGCCTCGGGGACAGGGATAATGAAAAACTGTTTTTT
. 16 TRBJ2-3 TRBV9 . CASSPGRVGASDTQYF TGTGCCAGCAGCCCGGGCCGCGTGGGGGCTTCAGATACGCAGTATTTT
. 14 TRBJ1-2 TRBV28 . CASSSASGAGGYTF TGTGCCAGCAGTTCAGCCTCAGGGGCAGGGGGCTACACCTTC
once 14 TRBJ2-3 TRBV5-4 . CASSLGLNTDTQYF TGTGCCAGCAGCTTGGGGCTAAACACAGATACGCAGTATTTT
. 13 TRBJ2-5 TRBV7-3 TRBD1 CASSRDSQETQYF TGTGCCAGCAGCCGGGACAGTCAAGAGACCCAGTACTTC
. 13 TRBJ2-1 TRBV28 . CASQGNLYNEQFF TGTGCCAGCCAGGGGAATCTGTACAATGAGCAGTTCTTC
. 14 TRBJ1-6 TRBV7-9 TRBD1 CASSQGQANSPLHF TGTGCCAGCAGCCAAGGACAGGCAAATTCACCCCTCCACTTT
. 13 TRBJ2-7 TRBV7-9 . CASSDPNSYEQYF TGTGCCAGCAGCGACCCAAATTCCTACGAGCAGTACTTC
. 15 TRBJ2-3 TRBV2 . CASSGRSGVGDTQYF TGTGCCAGCAGTGGGCGGAGCGGAGTAGGGGATACGCAGTATTTT
. 16 TRBJ2-7 TRBV7-2 TRBD2 CASSLKGTSGTYEQYF TGTGCCAGCAGCTTAAAAGGGACTAGCGGCACCTACGAGCAGTACTTC
once 15 TRBJ2-2 TRBV5-1 TRBD1 CASSATGGGTGELFF TGCGCCAGCAGCGCGACAGGGGGCGGCACCGGGGAGCTGTTTTTT
. 16 TRBJ2-1 TRBV5-1 TRBD2 CASSFLAGGRYNEQFF TGCGCCAGCAGCTTCCTAGCGGGAGGGCGATACAATGAGCAGTTCTTC
. 14 TRBJ1-2 TRBV7-9 . CASEAPDRNYGYTF TGTGCCAGCGAAGCACCGGACAGAAACTATGGCTACACCTTC
. 15 TRBJ2-7 TRBV11-2 . CASSPEWLSSYEQYF TGTGCCAGCAGTCCAGAATGGCTTAGCTCCTACGAGCAGTACTTC
once 11 TRBJ2-7 TRBV20-1 . CSAIDSHEQYF TGCAGTGCGATAGACTCCCACGAGCAGTACTTC
. 13 TRBJ1-6 TRBV19 . CASSWGPNSPLHF TGTGCCAGTAGTTGGGGACCCAATTCACCCCTCCACTTT
. 17 TRBJ2-6 TRBV4-1 . CASSQRTFSSGANVLTF TGCGCCAGCAGCCAGAGGACTTTCTCCTCTGGGGCCAACGTCCTGACTTTC
. 15 TRBJ1-5 TRBV2 . CASSLRQASNQPQHF TGTGCCAGCTCTCTGAGGCAAGCTAGCAATCAGCCCCAGCATTTT
. 16 TRBJ2-1 TRBV11-2 TRBD2 CASSLGPSGSGDEQFF TGTGCCAGCAGCTTAGGCCCTAGCGGGAGTGGGGATGAGCAGTTCTTC
. 15 TRBJ2-2 TRBV18 . CASSPSASAGGELFF TGTGCCAGCTCACCATCGGCTAGCGCGGGCGGGGAGCTGTTTTTT
. 14 TRBJ1-3 TRBV7-9 . CASSKLGGGNTIYF TGTGCCAGCAGCAAATTAGGAGGTGGAAACACCATATATTTT